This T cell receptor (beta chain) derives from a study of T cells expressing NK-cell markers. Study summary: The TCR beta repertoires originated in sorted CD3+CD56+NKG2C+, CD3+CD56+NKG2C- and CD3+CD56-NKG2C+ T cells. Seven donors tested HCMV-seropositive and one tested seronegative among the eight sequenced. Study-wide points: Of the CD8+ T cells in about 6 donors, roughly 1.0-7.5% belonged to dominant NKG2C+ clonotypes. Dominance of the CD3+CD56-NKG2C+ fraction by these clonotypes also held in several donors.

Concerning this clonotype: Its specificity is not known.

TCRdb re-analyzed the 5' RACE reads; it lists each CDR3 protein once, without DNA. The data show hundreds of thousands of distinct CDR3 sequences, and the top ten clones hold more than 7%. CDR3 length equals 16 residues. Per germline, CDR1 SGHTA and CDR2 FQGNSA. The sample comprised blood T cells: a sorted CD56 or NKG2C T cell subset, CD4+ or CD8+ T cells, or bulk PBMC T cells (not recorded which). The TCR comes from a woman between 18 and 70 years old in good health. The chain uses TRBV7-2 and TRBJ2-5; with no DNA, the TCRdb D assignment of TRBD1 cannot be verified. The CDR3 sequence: CASTPGWGMGQETQYF.